Listed here is a single T cell receptor (beta chain). TCRdb's copy holds only in-frame clones and misses some; the assay was immunoSEQ multiplex PCR. Found here are about 130,000 clones, roughly 91% of them singletons; the top ten hold 18%. Germline V CDR1 and CDR2: ENHRY, SYGVKD. The CDR3 loop spans 15 amino acids. Trimming shortened V by 2 bases and J by 12 bases, and 17 bases separated the two germline ends. These data come from a study of blood T cell repertoires in COVID-19. Study-level information: Specimens from acute and convalescent COVID-19 originated in the United States, Italy and Spain.

This clonotype originated in a middle-aged man with active or convalescent COVID-19. Specimen: peripheral blood. The chain is built from TRBV10-3 and TRBJ1-6, with D possibly matching TRBD1 (5 bases). CDR3 residues: CAISEDSNRLKPLHF. CDR3 bases: TGTGCCATCAGTGAGGACAGTAATCGTCTCAAACCCCTCCACTTT.